The table lists the clone carrying this TCR beta chain with many counts. The antigen is unknown. J was trimmed by 10 bases and V by 5 bases; bases with no gene match: 14. CDR1 and CDR2 from the germline V gene are MNHNS and SASEGT. CDR3 length equals 16 residues. This record belongs to a study of T cells in Graves' hyperthyroidism and ophthalmopathy. Study-wide points: Peripheral blood also featured most of the thyroid clonotypes expanded above 0.001. A model using 13 V-J features told ophthalmopathy apart from stable hyperthyroidism.

RNA transcripts were the template for amplifying TCR beta CDR3 regions. The primer set for the first-round RT-PCR of the TCR CDR3 was HTBI. TCRdb reprocessed the multiplex PCR reads via MiXCR and lists one record per CDR3 protein. The data contain hundreds of thousands of distinct CDR3 sequences, around 13% of them singletons. The genes are TRBV6-1 and TRBJ1-6; 7 bases line up with TRBD1. Specimen: blood. This receptor was taken from a woman aged 45-60 years with Graves' ophthalmopathy. The CDR3 sequence is CASSYVRQGWISPLHF. CDR3 coding DNA: TGTGCCAGCAGTTACGTAAGACAGGGCTGGATATCACCCCTCCACTTT.